Sequencing of this T cell receptor beta chain was carried out in a study of human thymus T cells (dated by TCRdb to between 2020 and 2021). About the study as a whole: The study described the TCR alpha and beta repertoires in under ten infant thymus samples and a few matching peripheral blood samples. The cohort included six male and two female infants, with donor ages spanning 7 to 244 days.

Donors were immunologically healthy infants undergoing open corrective cardiac surgery for congenital heart defects in Finland. During surgery, a small about 0.5-1 mL aliquot of peripheral blood was collected from four of the eight donors. Genomic DNA from blood samples was extracted from all available leukocytes rather than from a fixed cell number. ACK lysis buffer was used to remove erythrocytes from the blood, and the remaining leukocytes were kept as pellets at -70 degrees C. A QIAsymphony instrument was used to extract genomic DNA from frozen cell pellets. Using the immunoSEQ multiplex PCR assay, the TCRB and TCRAD loci were amplified from a standardized quantity of quality-controlled genomic DNA. The amplicons covered the V(D)J region and were long enough to include the CDR3 and to identify the V and J genes. Amplicon sequencing was performed on an Illumina platform through the commercial immunoSEQ service. Under the source paper's analysis protocol: Corrections for primer bias and sequencing errors followed previously described methods, while TCRAD and TCRB definitions were based on the IMGT database. Analysis of the repertoires was done with immunoSEQ Analyzer 3.0 and VDJTools and included basic statistics, V/J segment usage, diversity estimates, rarefaction and pairwise overlap. Diversity was estimated with Chao1, ChaoE, Efron-Thisted, Shannon and inverse Simpson indices, and also on datasets down-sampled to the smallest sample. Repertoire overlap used strict matching of CDR3 nucleotide sequence, V gene and J gene, with Jaccard-based multidimensional scaling clustering. TCRdb's version of the immuneACCESS table is confined to in-frame rearrangements and falls short of the full clone set. An unresolved V gene accounts for under half of the shortfall where checked; the remainder is of unknown origin. V and J calls and clone size are copied from that table; D and trimming were computed from the DNA. Recorded for this sample are 45,000 to 50,000 clones; 95% of them occurred a single time. Over 0.15% of the sample is taken by the ten largest.

CDR1 and CDR2 (MGHRA, YSYEKL) derive from the germline V gene. The CDR3, cysteine through phenylalanine, is 14 amino acids long. Left in the record is the CDR3 DNA by itself, 42 bases read in frame from the first base. Trimming costs V 0 bases and J 4 bases, and their ends lie 6 bases apart. Paper-wide results and their limitations: Biased V and J gene segment usage appeared to be present in both thymic and peripheral blood repertoires. Thymus samples yielded on average roughly 790,000 unique TCRB clonotypes, compared with 75,000 to 85,000 from blood samples.

On this clone itself: Its antigen remains undetermined. No clone much larger than this one lies a single base away; base qualities are absent.

Sequenced material: blood. The TCR originated in a girl younger than two with a congenital heart defect but otherwise immunologically healthy. The chain is assembled from TRBV4-1 and TRBJ1-4; the D gene is unclear. The CDR3 protein sequence reads: CASSQDRINEKLFF. In nucleotide form, the sequence is TGCGCCAGCAGCCAAGACCGAATTAATGAAAAACTGTTTTTT.